This T cell receptor (beta chain) was sequenced in a study of spatial heterogeneity in lung cancer. This clonotype was seen repeatedly, ten times or more. Stated time point: sample taken at primary tumor resection. A unique molecular identifier was carried by every single TCR cDNA molecule. TCRdb independently ran MiXCR on the 5' RACE reads; one entry per CDR3 protein. The table lists over 10,000 distinct CDR3 sequences, approximately 4% of them singletons. In germline, CDR1 is MNHNS, CDR2 SASEGT. CDR3 size: 16 residues. V gave up 4 bases and J gave up 5 bases, with 20 bases separating them. The TCR comes from a male donor with early-stage non-small cell lung cancer. The rearrangement joins TRBV6-1 to TRBJ2-5; perhaps TRBD1 as D (6 bases). The specimen comprised PBMCs, sampled at surgery. In nucleotides, the CDR3 is TGTGCCAGCAGTGCCCCCGCAGGGGCCCACGGTGAGACCCAGTACTTC. Amino acid sequence: CASSAPAGAHGETQYF.